The following is a T cell receptor beta chain sequence with its context. This clone was observed a few times. What this receptor recognizes is not known. Base qualities were left out, and no much larger clone turns up one base away. Mismatch repair deficiency was established in every enrolled patient by polymerase chain reaction or immunohistochemistry. A few patients who responded to pembrolizumab therapy underwent TCR sequencing. Pembrolizumab PD-1 blockade was prospectively tested in advanced mismatch repair-deficient cancers, regardless of tissue of origin, in the phase II trial. Peripheral blood T cell samples were serially collected before and at multiple times after PD-1 blockade was started. Blood sampling times were expressed in weeks after the first pembrolizumab dose. This record comes from a study of PD-1 blockade in mismatch repair-deficient tumors (TCRdb year 2017). A note on the overall study: Between late 2013 and 2016, the trial enrolled about 93 consecutive patients with about a dozen mismatch repair-deficient cancer types, every one of whom had been previously treated and was progressing. Tumor-associated T cell clones were tracked in the peripheral blood of patients responding to PD-1 blockade by deep sequencing of TCR CDR3 regions.

Library method: the immunoSEQ multiplex PCR assay. TCRdb re-hosts the immuneACCESS table, in-frame sequences only. Its copies lack some clones; in the studies checked, an unresolved V gene accounts for under half of them, and the cause for the rest is not known. The sample data list some 97,000 clones, and roughly four fifths of these were observed just once. The biggest ten clones account for around 5.8% of the sample. Here is what the overall study found, with its caveats: Rapid expansion after pembrolizumab followed by contraction, generally before radiologic responses, was shown by tumor-resident clones, which were often undetectable in blood before treatment.

Trimming removed 3 bases from V and 7 bases from J; the gene matches leave 5 bases unexplained. The CDR3 runs 14 amino acids, cysteine and phenylalanine included. Kept here is only the CDR3 DNA, which spans 42 bases and is read in frame from base 1. According to the germline V gene (reference sequence), CDR1 reads WNHNN and CDR2 reads SYGVQD. Rearrangement joined TRBV10-1 to TRBJ2-1, with 8 bases matching TRBD2. The specimen comprised peripheral blood, sampled approximately 8 months after starting pembrolizumab. This TCR was recovered from an adult with mismatch repair-deficient cancer. The nucleotides read TGCGCCAGCAGTGATCAAGCGGGAGTGAATGAGCAGTTCTTC. This gives the protein CASSDQAGVNEQFF.